This TCR beta chain came from a study of blood T cells in healthy people across ages (dated by TCRdb to between 2014 and 2017). Context from the whole study: In model experiments, template switching captured about one uniquely barcoded TCR beta cDNA molecule for every two T cells. The study measured age-related changes in TCR beta repertoire diversity using deep sequencing normalized with unique cDNA molecular identifiers. The donors were split into four age groups: young (average around 15 years), middle-aged (about 40), aged (approximately 60) and long-lived (approximately 80). To avoid experimental bias, donors of different ages were randomly spread across the sequencing lanes. Two additional independent replicas of 1 million unique cDNA reads from the same blood draw were analyzed for two donors (one aged 18 to 30 and one aged 80 or older).

The CDR3 measures 18 amino acids from cysteine to phenylalanine. Only the CDR3 DNA stays, 54 bases, in frame from base 1. CDR1 ENHRY and CDR2 SYGVKD were looked up in the germline V gene. V loses 4 bases, J loses 5 bases, and the germline ends lie 21 bases apart. Worth noting for this clonotype: No antigen is known for it. Per-nucleotide qualities are absent, and no much larger clonotype sits a single base away.

The roughly 39 donors, aged about 6 to 90 years, were systemically healthy Caucasian individuals from Russia. Each donor gave ten milliliters of peripheral blood, drawn into EDTA-treated Vacutainer tubes. Ficoll-Paque density-gradient centrifugation was used to isolate PBMCs, with at least 6 million per sample. Total RNA was extracted from PBMCs with Trizol reagent, with at least 6 micrograms obtained per sample. For every donor, an aliquot of PBMCs went through flow cytometry to measure the percentages of naive CD45RAhigh/CD27high T cells. Libraries were made using 5' RACE. Sequencing instrument: Illumina HiSeq 2500. A second PCR of about 7 to 12 cycles was performed with a sample-barcoded 5' primer and a J-beta primer mix. Each TCR beta cDNA molecule received a unique molecular identifier from a template-switch 5' adaptor carrying 12 random nucleotides. Each sample yielded at least 3 million CDR3-containing paired-end reads. First-strand cDNA synthesis was performed from all RNA using the Mint cDNA synthesis kit, with priming by a TRBC-specific oligonucleotide. Following uracil-DNA glycosylase treatment, all cDNA underwent a first 18-cycle PCR with the universal primers M1SS and BC2_uni_R. The paper's processing steps were these. Each sample was normalized by randomly selecting 1 million high-quality reads, each carrying a distinct molecular identifier. Instead of being binned into consensus sequences, reads with shared molecular identifiers were discarded. MiTCR, run with a Q25 quality threshold and the strictest error-elimination algorithm, handled CDR3 identification, clonotype clustering and error correction. A nonparametric unseen species model with Euler transformation was used to estimate a lower bound on total TCR beta diversity. In TCRdb, the public reads were trimmed at Q25 with fastp and aligned with MiXCR, with productive beta chains retained. Under each unique CDR3 protein, matching rows form one entry showing the most common genes and DNA. The V and J calls here are based on TCRdb, not the publication. In all, the sample holds about 1.8 million distinct CDR3 sequences, and around half of those were seen once. Approximately 2.1% of the sample lies in the top ten.

Here is what the overall study found, with its caveats: As age increased, observed TCR beta diversity per million T cells dropped in a roughly linear way, and a significant reduction was already evident by age about 36. Conclusive comparison of naive and antigen-experienced compartments was prevented by the profiling of bulk unsorted PBMCs. The CMV infection status of donors was not known, potentially confounding age-related changes in expanded clonotypes. Observed TCR beta diversity correlated strongly with the percentage of naive T cells measured by flow cytometry. Estimates of total diversity from one million sequenced T cells were regarded as lower bounds and underestimates. Compared with the aged group, the long-lived group had more naive CD4+ T cells, fewer expanded clones and increased TCR diversity, suggesting age selection.

Sequenced: blood. The chain employs TRBV10-3 and TRBJ1-6, with TRBD1 perhaps the D gene, on 6 matching bases. The sequence came from a middle-aged woman in good health. In nucleotide form, the sequence is TGTGCCATCAGTGGGTTTGTTGGGGGGGCCAATGATAATTCACCCCTCCACTTT. This codes for CAISGFVGGANDNSPLHF.